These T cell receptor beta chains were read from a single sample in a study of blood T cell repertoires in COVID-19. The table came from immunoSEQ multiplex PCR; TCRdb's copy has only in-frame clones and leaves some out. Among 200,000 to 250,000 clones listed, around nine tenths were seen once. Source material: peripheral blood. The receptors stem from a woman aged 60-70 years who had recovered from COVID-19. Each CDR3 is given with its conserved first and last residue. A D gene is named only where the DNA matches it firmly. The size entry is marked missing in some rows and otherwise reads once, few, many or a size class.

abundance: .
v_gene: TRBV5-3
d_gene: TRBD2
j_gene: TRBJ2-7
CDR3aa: CARSPRGLAIYEQYF
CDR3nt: TGTGCCAGAAGCCCACGGGGACTAGCGATCTACGAGCAGTACTTC

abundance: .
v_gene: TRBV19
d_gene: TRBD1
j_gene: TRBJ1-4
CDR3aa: CASSSGQGAEKLFF
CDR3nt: TGTGCCAGTAGTTCGGGACAGGGCGCTGAAAAACTGTTTTTT

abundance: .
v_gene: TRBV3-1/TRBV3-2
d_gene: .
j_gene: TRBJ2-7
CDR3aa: CASSRPGREQYF
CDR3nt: TGTGCCAGCAGCCGCCCGGGGAGGGAGCAGTACTTC

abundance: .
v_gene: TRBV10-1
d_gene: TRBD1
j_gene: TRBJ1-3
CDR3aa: CASSDGQGAENEPSGNTIYF
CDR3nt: TGCGCCAGCAGCGATGGACAGGGGGCAGAGAATGAGCCCTCTGGAAACACCATATATTTT

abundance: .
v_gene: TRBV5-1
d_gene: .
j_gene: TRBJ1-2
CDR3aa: CASSSVQGWVMGYGYTF
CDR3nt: TGCGCCAGCAGCAGCGTACAGGGTTGGGTCATGGGGTATGGCTACACCTTC

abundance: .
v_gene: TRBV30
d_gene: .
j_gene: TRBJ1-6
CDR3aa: CAWSVEGRDNSPLHF
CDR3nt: TGTGCCTGGAGTGTGGAGGGGCGAGATAATTCACCCCTCCACTTT

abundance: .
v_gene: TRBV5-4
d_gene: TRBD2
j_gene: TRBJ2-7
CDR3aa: CASSPGGTSVSNEQYF
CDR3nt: TGTGCCAGCAGCCCTGGGGGGACTAGCGTCTCGAACGAGCAGTACTTC

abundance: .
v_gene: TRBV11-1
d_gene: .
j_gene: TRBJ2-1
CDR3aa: CASSVNREGEQFF
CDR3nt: TGTGCCAGCAGCGTTAACAGGGAGGGCGAGCAGTTCTTC

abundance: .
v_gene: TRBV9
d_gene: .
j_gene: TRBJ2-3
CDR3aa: CASSYWRGSTDTQYF
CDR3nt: TGTGCCAGCAGCTACTGGCGGGGAAGCACAGATACGCAGTATTTT

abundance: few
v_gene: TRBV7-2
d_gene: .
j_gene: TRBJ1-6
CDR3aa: CASSLALGGLQALHF
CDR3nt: TGTGCCAGCAGCTTAGCGCTGGGGGGACTACAGGCCCTCCACTTT

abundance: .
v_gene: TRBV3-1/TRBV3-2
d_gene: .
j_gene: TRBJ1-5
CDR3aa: CASSQDTGGLNQPQHF
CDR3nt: TGTGCCAGCAGCCAAGATACCGGGGGGCTAAATCAGCCCCAGCATTTT

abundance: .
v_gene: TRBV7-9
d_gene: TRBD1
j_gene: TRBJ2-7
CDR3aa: CAGSAGQGRGSYEQYF
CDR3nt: TGTGCCGGGTCGGCGGGACAGGGGAGGGGGTCCTACGAGCAGTACTTC

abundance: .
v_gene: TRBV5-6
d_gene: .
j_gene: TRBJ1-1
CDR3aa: CASSPGPGVGTEAFF
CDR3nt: TGTGCCAGCAGCCCTGGCCCGGGTGTCGGCACTGAAGCTTTCTTT

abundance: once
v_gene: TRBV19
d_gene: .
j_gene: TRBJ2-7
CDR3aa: CASSIEADSYEQYF
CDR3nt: TGTGCCAGTAGTATTGAGGCAGACTCCTACGAGCAGTACTTC

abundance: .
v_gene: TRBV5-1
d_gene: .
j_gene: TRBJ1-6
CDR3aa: CASSLAVRGRGNSPLHF
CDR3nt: TGCGCCAGCAGCTTGGCCGTACGGGGCAGGGGTAATTCACCCCTCCACTTT

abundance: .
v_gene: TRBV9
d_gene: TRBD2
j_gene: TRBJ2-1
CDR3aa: CASSGGRRGAYNEQFF
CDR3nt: TGTGCCAGCAGCGGAGGGAGGCGGGGGGCGTACAATGAGCAGTTCTTC

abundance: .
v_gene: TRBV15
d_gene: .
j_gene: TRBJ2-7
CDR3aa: CATSREGGPTSYEQYF
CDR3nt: TGTGCCACCAGCAGAGAAGGGGGACCGACCTCCTACGAGCAGTACTTC